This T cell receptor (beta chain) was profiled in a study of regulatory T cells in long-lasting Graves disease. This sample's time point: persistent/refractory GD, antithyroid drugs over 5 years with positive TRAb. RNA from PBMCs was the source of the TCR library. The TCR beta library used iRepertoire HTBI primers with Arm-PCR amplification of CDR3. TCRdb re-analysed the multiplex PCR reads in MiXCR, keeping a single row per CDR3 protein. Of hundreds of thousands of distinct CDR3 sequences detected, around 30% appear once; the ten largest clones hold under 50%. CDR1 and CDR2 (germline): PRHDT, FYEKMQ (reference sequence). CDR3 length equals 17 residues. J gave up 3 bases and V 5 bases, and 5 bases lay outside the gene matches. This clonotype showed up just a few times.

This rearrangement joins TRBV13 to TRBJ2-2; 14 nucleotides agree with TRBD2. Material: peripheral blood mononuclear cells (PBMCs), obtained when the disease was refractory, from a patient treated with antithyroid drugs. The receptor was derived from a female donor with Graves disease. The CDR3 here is CASSHGTSGSHTGELFF. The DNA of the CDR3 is TGTGCCAGCAGCCACGGGACTAGCGGGAGCCACACCGGGGAGCTGTTTTTT.